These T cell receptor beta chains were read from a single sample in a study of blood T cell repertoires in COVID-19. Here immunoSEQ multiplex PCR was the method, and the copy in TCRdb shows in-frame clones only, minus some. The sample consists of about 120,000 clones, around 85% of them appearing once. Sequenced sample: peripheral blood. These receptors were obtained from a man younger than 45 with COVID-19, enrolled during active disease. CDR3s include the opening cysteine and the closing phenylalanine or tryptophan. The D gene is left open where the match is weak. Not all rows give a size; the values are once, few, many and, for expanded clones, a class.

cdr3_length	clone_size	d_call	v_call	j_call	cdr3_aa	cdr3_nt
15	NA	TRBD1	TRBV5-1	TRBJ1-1	CASSLGQGAFAEAFF	TGCGCCAGCAGCTTGGGGCAGGGGGCCTTTGCTGAAGCTTTCTTT
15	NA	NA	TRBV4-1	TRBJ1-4	CASRSIQAGNEKLFF	TGCGCCAGCAGATCTATACAGGCCGGTAATGAAAAACTGTTTTTT
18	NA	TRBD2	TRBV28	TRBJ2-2	CASSLLAGGYLNTGELFF	TGTGCCAGCAGTTTACTAGCGGGGGGCTACTTGAACACCGGGGAGCTGTTTTTT
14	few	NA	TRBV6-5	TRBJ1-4	CASILGGVGEKLFF	TGTGCCAGCATTTTAGGGGGGGTGGGCGAAAAACTGTTTTTT
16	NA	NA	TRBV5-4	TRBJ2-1	CASSSPGESSYNEQFF	TGTGCCAGCAGCTCCCCGGGGGAGAGCTCCTACAATGAGCAGTTCTTC
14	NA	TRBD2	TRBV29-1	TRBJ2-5	CSVETSGTGETQYF	TGCAGCGTTGAAACTAGCGGGACGGGGGAGACCCAGTACTTC
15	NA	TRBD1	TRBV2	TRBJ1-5	CASSGTGPWNQPQHF	TGTGCCAGCAGTGGGACAGGGCCATGGAATCAGCCCCAGCATTTT
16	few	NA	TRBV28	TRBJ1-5	CASRTGTQGGNQPQHF	TGTGCCAGCAGGACCGGAACACAGGGTGGGAATCAGCCCCAGCATTTT
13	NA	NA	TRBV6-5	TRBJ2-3	CATGDRPGDTQYF	TGTGCCACCGGCGACAGACCGGGTGATACGCAGTATTTT
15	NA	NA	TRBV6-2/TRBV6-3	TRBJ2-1	CASSQTRTGVNEQFF	TGTGCCAGCAGCCAGACTAGAACAGGGGTGAATGAGCAGTTCTTC
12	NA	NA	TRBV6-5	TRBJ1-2	CASTNGDYGYTF	TGTGCCAGCACCAACGGTGACTATGGCTACACCTTC
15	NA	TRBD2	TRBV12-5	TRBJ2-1	CASGLNLAGMDEQFF	TGTGCTAGTGGTTTGAACCTAGCGGGAATGGATGAGCAGTTCTTC
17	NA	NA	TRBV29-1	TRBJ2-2	CSVPRSGTGLNTGELFF	TGCAGCGTCCCCCGAAGCGGGACAGGCCTGAACACCGGGGAGCTGTTTTTT
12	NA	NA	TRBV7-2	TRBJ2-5	CASSPVQETQYF	TGTGCCAGCAGCCCCGTGCAAGAGACCCAGTACTTC
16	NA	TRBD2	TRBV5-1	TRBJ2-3	CASSALTSGVKDTQYF	TGCGCCAGCAGTGCACTGACTAGCGGGGTTAAAGATACGCAGTATTTT
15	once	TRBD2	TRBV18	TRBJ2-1	CASSEGLAGGNEQFF	TGTGCCAGCTCAGAAGGACTAGCGGGAGGTAATGAGCAGTTCTTC
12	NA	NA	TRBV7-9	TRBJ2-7	CASSGQTYEQYF	TGTGCCAGCTCTGGACAGACCTACGAGCAGTACTTC
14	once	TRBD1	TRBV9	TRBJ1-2	CASSVTGTGSGYTF	TGTGCCAGCAGCGTAACCGGGACAGGGAGTGGCTACACCTTC
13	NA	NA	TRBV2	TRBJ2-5	CASSEGTAGTQYF	TGTGCCAGCAGTGAAGGGACTGCGGGGACCCAGTACTTC
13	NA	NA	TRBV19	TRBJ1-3	CASSRSSGNTIYF	TGTGCCAGTAGTAGGAGCTCTGGAAACACCATATATTTT
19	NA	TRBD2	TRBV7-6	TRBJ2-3	CASSSGLAGEYTSTDTQYF	TGTGCCAGCAGCTCGGGACTAGCGGGAGAATATACTAGCACAGATACGCAGTATTTT
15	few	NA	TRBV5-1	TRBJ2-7	CASSFDGRGAGEQYF	TGCGCCAGCAGCTTTGACGGCAGGGGGGCCGGCGAGCAGTACTTC
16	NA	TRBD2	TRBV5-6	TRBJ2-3	CASSLGTSGRIDTQYF	TGTGCCAGCAGCCTGGGGACTAGCGGGAGAATAGATACGCAGTATTTT
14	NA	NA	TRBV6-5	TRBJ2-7	CASSYSNRFYEQYF	TGTGCCAGCAGTTACTCAAACAGGTTCTACGAGCAGTACTTC
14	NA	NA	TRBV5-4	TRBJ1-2	CASSSRVSDYGYTF	TGTGCCAGCAGCTCCCGGGTGTCGGACTATGGCTACACCTTC
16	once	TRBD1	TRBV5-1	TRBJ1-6	CASSSADRGFNSPLHF	TGCGCCAGCAGCTCGGCAGACAGGGGGTTTAATTCACCCCTCCACTTT
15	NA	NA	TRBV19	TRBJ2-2	CASRAARGSAGELFF	TGTGCCAGTAGGGCTGCGCGGGGCTCAGCCGGGGAGCTGTTTTTT
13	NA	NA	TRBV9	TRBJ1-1	CASSLASGTEAFF	TGTGCCAGCAGCCTCGCTTCGGGGACTGAAGCTTTCTTT
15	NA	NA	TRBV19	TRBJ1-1	CASSIQGRRSTEAFF	TGTGCCAGTAGTATACAGGGGCGGCGGAGCACTGAAGCTTTCTTT
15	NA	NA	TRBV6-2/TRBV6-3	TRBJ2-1	CASSHAGSGYNEQFF	TGTGCCAGCAGTCACGCGGGGAGTGGATACAATGAGCAGTTCTTC
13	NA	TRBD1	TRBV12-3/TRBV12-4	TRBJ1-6	CASSYTGDSPLHF	TGTGCCAGCAGTTATACAGGGGATTCACCCCTCCACTTT
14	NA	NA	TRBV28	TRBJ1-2	CASSQGSTNYGYTF	TGTGCCAGCAGCCAGGGGTCCACTAACTATGGCTACACCTTC
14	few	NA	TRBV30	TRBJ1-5	CAWTISGEGWPQHF	TGTGCCTGGACCATATCAGGGGAGGGATGGCCCCAGCATTTT
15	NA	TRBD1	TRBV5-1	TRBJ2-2	CASRLGQGDTGELFF	TGCGCCAGCAGACTGGGACAGGGCGACACCGGGGAGCTGTTTTTT
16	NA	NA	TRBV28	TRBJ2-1	CASSLWVRTPSNEQFF	TGTGCCAGCAGTTTATGGGTCCGGACACCCTCTAATGAGCAGTTCTTC
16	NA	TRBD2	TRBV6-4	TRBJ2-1	CASSDSASGGADEQFF	TGTGCCAGCAGTGACTCGGCTAGCGGGGGGGCAGATGAGCAGTTCTTC
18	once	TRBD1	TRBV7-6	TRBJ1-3	CASSSPAGTANAGNTIYF	TGTGCCAGCAGCTCCCCCGCCGGGACAGCTAACGCTGGAAACACCATATATTTT
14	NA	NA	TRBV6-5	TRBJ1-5	CASSFQGSNQPQHF	TGTGCCAGCAGTTTCCAGGGGAGTAATCAGCCCCAGCATTTT
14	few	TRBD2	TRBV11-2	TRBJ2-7	CASSPSGGENEQYF	TGTGCCAGCAGCCCCAGCGGGGGGGAAAACGAGCAGTACTTC
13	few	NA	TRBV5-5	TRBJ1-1	CASSNRVNTEAFF	TGTGCCAGCAGCAACAGGGTGAACACTGAAGCTTTCTTT
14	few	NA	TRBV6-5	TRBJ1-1	CASSYVSEGTEAFF	TGTGCCAGCAGTTACGTTAGTGAGGGAACTGAAGCTTTCTTT
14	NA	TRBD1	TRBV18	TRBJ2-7	CASSPPGQGASQYF	TGTGCCAGCTCACCACCGGGACAGGGGGCGTCGCAGTACTTC
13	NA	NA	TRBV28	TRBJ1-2	CASSLSVNYGYTF	TGTGCCAGCAGTTTATCTGTAAACTATGGCTACACCTTC
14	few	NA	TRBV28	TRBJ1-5	CASSPQGGNQPQHF	TGTGCCAGCAGTCCACAGGGAGGCAATCAGCCCCAGCATTTT
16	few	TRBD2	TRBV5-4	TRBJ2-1	CASSLASSGGAGEQFF	TGTGCCAGCAGCTTGGCCTCTAGCGGGGGGGCCGGTGAGCAGTTCTTC
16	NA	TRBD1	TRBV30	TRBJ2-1	CAWRPLGQVPYNEQFF	TGTGCCTGGAGACCGCTGGGACAGGTACCTTACAATGAGCAGTTCTTC
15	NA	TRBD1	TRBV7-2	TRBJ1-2	CASSYGQGALYGYTF	TGTGCCAGCAGCTACGGACAGGGGGCGCTCTATGGCTACACCTTC
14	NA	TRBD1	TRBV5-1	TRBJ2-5	CASSLDRGQETQYF	TGCGCCAGCAGCTTGGACAGGGGGCAAGAGACCCAGTACTTC
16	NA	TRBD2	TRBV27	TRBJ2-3	CASSLPLAGGWGTQYF	TGTGCCAGCAGTCTGCCCTTAGCGGGGGGGTGGGGTACGCAGTATTTT
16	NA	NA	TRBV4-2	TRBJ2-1	CASSQDDPGSYNEQFF	TGTGCCAGCAGCCAAGACGATCCGGGCTCCTACAATGAGCAGTTCTTC
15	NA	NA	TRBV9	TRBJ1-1	CASSGQDGMNTETFF	TGTGCCAGCAGCGGACAAGATGGAATGAACACTGAAACTTTCTTT
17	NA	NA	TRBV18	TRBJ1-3	CASSPANGALSGNTIYF	TGTGCCAGCTCACCAGCTAATGGGGCCCTCTCTGGAAACACCATATATTTT
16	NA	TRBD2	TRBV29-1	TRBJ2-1	CSVGLAGVGSYNEQFF	TGCAGCGTCGGACTAGCGGGAGTAGGCTCCTACAATGAGCAGTTCTTC
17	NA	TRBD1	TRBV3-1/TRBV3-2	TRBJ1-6	CASSQVKGQGHDSPLHF	TGTGCCAGCAGCCAAGTCAAGGGACAGGGTCACGATTCACCCCTCCACTTT
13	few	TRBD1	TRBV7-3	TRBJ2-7	CASSVRQGEEQYF	TGTGCCAGCAGCGTAAGACAGGGTGAAGAGCAGTACTTC
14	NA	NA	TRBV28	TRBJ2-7	CASSSETAAYEQYF	TGTGCCAGCAGTTCCGAAACTGCGGCCTACGAGCAGTACTTC